This note documents a single TCR beta chain sequence. Its antigen is not identified. These data originate in a study of T cells in Graves' hyperthyroidism and ophthalmopathy. For the study at large: Peripheral blood sampling occurred at initial diagnosis, before any treatment. Whole-study findings and limits: Blood samples included most of the expanded thyroid clonotypes exceeding 0.001.

The CDR3 consists of 15 residues. Germline CDR1 LNHDA, CDR2 SQIVND (reference sequence). With 1 base removed from V and 4 bases from J, the gap between germline ends came to 13 bases. Amplification of TCR beta CDR3 regions used RNA as the template. During a first-round RT-PCR of the TCR CDR3, the HTBI primer set was used. Each CDR3 protein gets one entry after TCRdb re-called the multiplex PCR reads with MiXCR. The sample holds hundreds of thousands of distinct CDR3 sequences; 18% are singletons and the top ten take 16%. Blood was drawn at first hyperthyroidism diagnosis, before any ophthalmopathy symptoms.

The chain links TRBV19 to TRBJ1-1; D remains ambiguous. Input material: blood. The clonotype originates from a woman aged 45-60 years with Graves' hyperthyroidism that later progressed to Graves' ophthalmopathy. Written as DNA, the CDR3 is TGTGCCAGTAGTATAGGCCTCACTGGGAGCACTGAAGCTTTCTTT. Its protein is CASSIGLTGSTEAFF.